This TCR beta chain stems from a study of blood T cell repertoires in COVID-19. This table comes from immunoSEQ multiplex PCR, and its TCRdb copy is limited to in-frame clones, with some not included. The sample lists approximately 98,000 clones; 82% were seen once. The CDR3 sequence is 12 residues long. V was shortened by 0 bases and J by 6 bases, with 5 bases between the two germline ends. CDR1 is MNHEY and CDR2 is SVGEGT in the germline V gene. Sequencing was done on a sample of peripheral blood. The V gene is TRBV6-2 or TRBV6-3, the J gene TRBJ1-1; no definite D call. This receptor was obtained from a man older than 75 with acute or convalescent COVID-19. Here the CDR3 reads CASSYSRAEAFF. In nucleotides, the CDR3 is TGTGCCAGCAGTTACTCGAGGGCTGAAGCTTTCTTT.